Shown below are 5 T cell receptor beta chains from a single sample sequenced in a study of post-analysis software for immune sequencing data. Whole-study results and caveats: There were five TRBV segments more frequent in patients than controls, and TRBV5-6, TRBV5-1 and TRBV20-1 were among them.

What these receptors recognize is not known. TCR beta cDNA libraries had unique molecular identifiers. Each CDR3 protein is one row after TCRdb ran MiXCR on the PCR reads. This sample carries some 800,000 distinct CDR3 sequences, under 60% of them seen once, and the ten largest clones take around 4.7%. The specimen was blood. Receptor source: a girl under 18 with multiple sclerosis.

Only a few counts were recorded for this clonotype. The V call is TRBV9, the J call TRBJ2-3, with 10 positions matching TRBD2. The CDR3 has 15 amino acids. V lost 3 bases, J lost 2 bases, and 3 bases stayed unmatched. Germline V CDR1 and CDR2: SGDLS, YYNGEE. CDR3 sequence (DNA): TGTGCCAGCAGCGAGACTAGCGGGCTCACAGATACGCAGTATTTT. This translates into CASSETSGLTDTQYF.

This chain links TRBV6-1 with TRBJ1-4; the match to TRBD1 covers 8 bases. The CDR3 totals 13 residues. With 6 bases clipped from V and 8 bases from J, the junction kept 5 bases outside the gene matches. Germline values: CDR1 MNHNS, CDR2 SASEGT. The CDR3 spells CASSQGAGEKLFF. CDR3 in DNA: TGTGCCAGCAGCCAGGGGGCGGGCGAAAAACTGTTTTTT.

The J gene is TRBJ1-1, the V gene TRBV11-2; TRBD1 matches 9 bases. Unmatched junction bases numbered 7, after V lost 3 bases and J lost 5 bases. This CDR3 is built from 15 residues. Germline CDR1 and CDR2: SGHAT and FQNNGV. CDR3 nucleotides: TGTGCCAGCAGCTTGGACCGGGACAGGGCAACTGAAGCTTTCTTT. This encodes CASSLDRDRATEAFF.

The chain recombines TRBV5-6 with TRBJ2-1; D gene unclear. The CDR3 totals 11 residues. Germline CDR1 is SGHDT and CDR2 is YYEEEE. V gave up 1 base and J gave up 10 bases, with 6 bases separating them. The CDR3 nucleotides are TGTGCCAGCAGCTTGTTAAAGGAGCAGTTCTTC. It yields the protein CASSLLKEQFF.

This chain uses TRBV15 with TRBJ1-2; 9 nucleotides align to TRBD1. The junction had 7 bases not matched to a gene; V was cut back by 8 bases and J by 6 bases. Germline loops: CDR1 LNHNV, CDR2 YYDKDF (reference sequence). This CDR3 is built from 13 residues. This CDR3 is CATGTGRFHGYTF. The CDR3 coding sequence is TGTGCCACCGGGACAGGGAGATTCCATGGCTACACCTTC.